The 5 T cell receptor beta chains below come from one sample, sequenced in a study of memory CD4+ T cells and cytomegalovirus serostatus. Repertoires were generated with immunoSEQ multiplex PCR, while TCRdb's copy carries only in-frame clones and drops some. The sample consists of roughly 45,000 clones, about 77% of them appearing once. The sort gate was single viable CD3+CD4+CD8-CD45RO+ cells for memory CD4+ T cells. The material sequenced was memory CD4+ T cells from blood. These receptors all stem from an adult in good health and CMV-seronegative.

This clone has only one observation. This chain uses TRBV27 with TRBJ2-1; perhaps TRBD1 as D (6 bases). Between the trimmed V and J ends, which lost 4 bases and 0 bases, there was a span of 13 bases. The CDR3 spans 16 residues. CDR1 and CDR2 from the germline V gene are MNHEY and SMNVEV (reference sequence). CDR3 nucleotides: TGTGCCAGCAGTTCGCCGACAGGTGGCTCCTACAATGAGCAGTTCTTC. As protein: CASSSPTGGSYNEQFF.

The rearrangement links TRBV28 to TRBJ2-7; D gene unclear. This CDR3 is 12 amino acids long. Deletions cut 5 bases from V and 6 bases from J, with 11 bases between. In germline, CDR1 is MDHEN, CDR2 SYDVKM. CDR3 loop: CASSKSEREQYF. CDR3 in DNA: TGTGCCAGCAGTAAGTCGGAGCGCGAGCAGTACTTC. The variable domain in full, with the rest retrieved from reference TRBV28 and TRBJ2-7, is DVKVTQSSRYLVKRTGEKVFLECVQDMDHENMFWYRQDPGLGLRLIYFSYDVKMKEKGDIPEGYSVSREKKERFSLILESASTNQTSMYLCASSKSEREQYFGPGTRLTVT.

The chain uses TRBV19 and TRBJ2-3; perhaps TRBD1 as D (6 bases). Germline V gene data show CDR1 as LNHDA and CDR2 as SQIVND (reference sequence). This CDR3 spans 14 amino acids. Between the trimmed V and J ends, which lost 2 bases and 5 bases, there was a span of 11 bases. CDR3 bases: TGTGCCAGTAGTATAAGGGGGAGCGTAGATACGCAGTATTTT. The encoded protein is CASSIRGSVDTQYF.

The rearrangement joins TRBV7-2 to TRBJ1-5; perhaps TRBD1 as D (5 bases). Trimming took off 6 bases at V and 4 bases at J, with 10 bases between the two ends. Per the germline V gene, CDR1 is SGHTA and CDR2 is FQGNSA. This CDR3 comprises 13 residues. The CDR3 loop reads CASRQGVNQPQHF. CDR3 nucleotide sequence: TGTGCCAGCAGGCAGGGAGTAAATCAGCCCCAGCATTTT. Variable domain in full (rest from reference TRBV7-2 and TRBJ1-5): GAGVSQSPSNKVTEKGKDVELRCDPISGHTALYWYRQSLGQGLEFLIYFQGNSAPDKSGLPSDRFSAERTGGSVSTLTIQRTQQEDSAVYLCASRQGVNQPQHFGDGTRLSIL.

This clone is a singleton in its sample. The rearrangement joins TRBV11-1 to TRBJ1-2; 11 nucleotides match TRBD1. Germline V gene lookup returns CDR1 SGHAT and CDR2 FQDESV (reference sequence). V dropped 5 bases and J dropped 8; count of bases not matched to a gene: 7. There are 14 residues in the CDR3. The CDR3 region is CASSRTGGARGYTF. The CDR3 DNA follows: TGTGCCAGCAGCCGGACAGGGGGCGCTCGGGGCTACACCTTC.